This T cell receptor beta chain was obtained from a study of shared clonotypes between healthy human individuals. About the study: Donor ages ranged 18 to 49 years: a couple of women, a few men. CD4 naive cells filled three plates per donor, CD4 memory three, CD8 naive two and CD8 memory one. Points from the study as a whole: Specimens sampled were limited to blood, with tissue repertoires likely differing. Roughly 4.6% of naive CD4 clonotypes were common to a handful of donors.

As regards this clone: Its antigen is unidentified. The same CDR3 can be traced to other DNA sequences in this sample.

The junction had 3 bases not matched to a gene; V was cut back by 5 bases and J by 2 bases. Germline V CDR1 and CDR2: MNHEY, SMNVEV (reference sequence). This CDR3 spans 14 amino acids. The data were produced by immunoSEQ multiplex PCR, yet TCRdb's version contains in-frame clones alone and is incomplete. The table records millions of clones, about 92% of them present only once. The V and J genes are TRBV27 and TRBJ2-7; 10 bases fit TRBD2. The sequence derives from a man aged 18 to 30 in good health. Sequenced material: naive CD4+ T cells sorted from blood. Subset of the sample: CD45RA+ positively selected. CDR3 residues: CASSRLAGAYEQYF. CDR3 in DNA: TGTGCCAGCAGTCGGCTAGCGGGAGCCTACGAGCAGTACTTC.